This is a list of T cell receptor beta chains from one sample in a study of cytomegalovirus exposure and HLA in healthy donors. Only in-frame clones appear in the TCRdb table, and some are missing; sequencing was by immunoSEQ multiplex PCR. The data show 70,000 to 95,000 clones, more than 75% seen once. The material sequenced was PBMCs. These receptors all stem from a man younger than 35 in good health and CMV-seronegative. Each CDR3 is given with its conserved first and last residue. A D gene is named only where the DNA matches it firmly. The size field is filled for only some rows; it gives once, few, many or a size class.

J gene	clone size	D gene	V gene	CDR3 DNA	CDR3 protein
TRBJ2-3	NA	TRBD2	TRBV7-2	TGTGCCAGCAGCTTAGAGACTAGCGGGGGGGCCGATACGCAGTATTTT	CASSLETSGGADTQYF
TRBJ2-5	once	NA	TRBV5-5	TGTGCCAGCAGCTTGATGGGGGCTTATGAGACCCAGTACTTC	CASSLMGAYETQYF
TRBJ1-2	NA	TRBD1	TRBV28	TGTGCCAGCAGTGCGGACAGGGGAATACCTAATGGCTACACCTTC	CASSADRGIPNGYTF
TRBJ2-5	NA	TRBD2	TRBV10-2	TGCGCCAGCAGAAGGCTAGCGGGGAGAGAGACCCAGTACTTC	CASRRLAGRETQYF
TRBJ1-5	NA	TRBD1	TRBV19	TGTGCCAGTAGTCCCGATCAGGGGGACAATCAGCCCCAGCATTTT	CASSPDQGDNQPQHF
TRBJ2-3	NA	TRBD2	TRBV5-8	TGTGCCAGCAGCTTGCCTAGCGGGGGGGCCAGGGATACGCAGTATTTT	CASSLPSGGARDTQYF
TRBJ1-6	NA	NA	TRBV13	TGTGCCAGCAGCGCGGGGACCTCCAATTCACCCCTCCACTTT	CASSAGTSNSPLHF
TRBJ2-3	NA	TRBD2	TRBV7-6	TGTGCCAGCAGCATTAGCGGGGGGAAAGATACGCAGTATTTT	CASSISGGKDTQYF
TRBJ2-3	NA	TRBD2	TRBV2	TGTGCCAGCATCCGGACAGCCGGGGGGGGTTCAGATACGCAGTATTTT	CASIRTAGGGSDTQYF
TRBJ2-3	few	TRBD2	TRBV5-1	TGCGCCAGCAAAGGCACTAGCGGGGGGGCAGATACGCAGTATTTT	CASKGTSGGADTQYF
TRBJ2-1	NA	TRBD2	TRBV7-8	TGTGCCAGCATCTCGGCGGGGGACTCCTACAATGAGCAGTTCTTC	CASISAGDSYNEQFF
TRBJ1-5	NA	NA	TRBV6-1	TGTGCCAGCAGTGAACTCAACGGGGGAAGTCAGCCCCAGCATTTT	CASSELNGGSQPQHF
TRBJ1-5	few	NA	TRBV6-1	TGTGCCAGCAGGTCCACAGGGTTGGGCAATCAGCCCCAGCATTTT	CASRSTGLGNQPQHF
TRBJ2-2	NA	TRBD2	TRBV5-1	TGCGCCAGCAGCTTGCAGCGGGGGGTAATTTTGGATACCGGGGAGCTGTTTTTT	CASSLQRGVILDTGELFF
TRBJ1-3	NA	TRBD1	TRBV7-9	TGTGCCAGCAGCTTATACAGGGGCTCTGGAAACACCATATATTTT	CASSLYRGSGNTIYF
TRBJ1-1	NA	NA	TRBV2	TGTGCCAGTCAGGGTGCAGTCCGGAACACTGAAGCTTTCTTT	CASQGAVRNTEAFF
TRBJ2-3	NA	TRBD2	TRBV5-5	TGTGCCAGCAGCTTGGACCTAGCGGTTTCGCCAGATACGCAGTATTTT	CASSLDLAVSPDTQYF
TRBJ1-5	NA	NA	TRBV19	TGTGCCAGTAGTATAGATGAGACAATCTTTCTCGCGCCCGGTGATTATAGCAATCAGCCCCAGCATTTT	CASSIDETIFLAPGDYSNQPQHF
TRBJ2-1	NA	TRBD2	TRBV6-6	TGTGCCAGCACCCGGTCGGCTAGCGGGGGGGCCAATGAGCAGTTCTTC	CASTRSASGGANEQFF
TRBJ2-2	NA	NA	TRBV7-7	TGTGCCAGCAGCTTTGGACTTCAAACCGGGGAGCTGTTTTTT	CASSFGLQTGELFF
TRBJ2-7	few	TRBD1	TRBV7-9	TGTGCCAGCAGCTTAGTGGGACAGGGGTATAGCGAGCAGTACTTC	CASSLVGQGYSEQYF
TRBJ2-7	NA	TRBD1	TRBV30	TGTGCCTGGAGACGGGACAGGGGAGTTTCCGAGCAGTACTTC	CAWRRDRGVSEQYF
TRBJ1-2	once	NA	TRBV27	TGTGCCAGCAGTTTAATAGCCAGGGCCGCGGGGGATGGCTACACCTTC	CASSLIARAAGDGYTF
TRBJ2-7	NA	NA	TRBV10-3	TGTGCCATCAGTGCTTCTCCTTCCTACGAGCGGTACTTC	CAISASPSYERYF
TRBJ1-2	NA	NA	TRBV18	TGTGCCAGCTCAAGGGAGCATGGCTACACCTTC	CASSREHGYTF
TRBJ2-3	once	TRBD2	TRBV10-3	TGTGCCATCAGTGAGTCTGCTAGCGGGACCCCGGATACGCAGTATTTT	CAISESASGTPDTQYF
TRBJ2-1	NA	TRBD1	TRBV7-9	TGTGCCAGCAGCTTAGTGTCACAGGGGGCGGTTGAGCAGTTCTTC	CASSLVSQGAVEQFF
TRBJ2-1	NA	TRBD2	TRBV5-8	TGTGCCAGCAGCTTGTTGGTTCACAGCGGGGCTTACAATGAGCAGTTCTTC	CASSLLVHSGAYNEQFF
TRBJ1-2	NA	TRBD1	TRBV4-1	TGCGCCAGCAGCCAAAGTATACAGGGGCCCTACTATGGCTACACCTTC	CASSQSIQGPYYGYTF
TRBJ2-1	few	NA	TRBV18	TGTGCCAGCTCCCTTTCCGACAATGAGCAGTTCTTC	CASSLSDNEQFF
TRBJ2-7	NA	NA	TRBV25-1	TGTGCCAGCGGACTTGGAGGCTCCTACGAGCAGTACTTC	CASGLGGSYEQYF
TRBJ1-5	NA	TRBD1	TRBV6-6	TGTGCCAGCAGTTACGGACAGGGGGATCAGCCCCAGCATTTT	CASSYGQGDQPQHF
TRBJ2-2	NA	TRBD2	TRBV19	TGTGCCAGTAGTGCCCGACTAGCGGGGCGTGTGACCGGGGAGCTGTTTTTT	CASSARLAGRVTGELFF
TRBJ1-1	NA	NA	TRBV4-1	TGCGCCAGCAGCCAAGTAGGCCAGGGAACGGCTGAAGCTTTCTTT	CASSQVGQGTAEAFF
TRBJ2-5	NA	TRBD1	TRBV5-1	TGCGCCAGCAGGGCTAGACAGGGGCAAGAGACCCAGTACTTC	CASRARQGQETQYF
TRBJ2-7	NA	NA	TRBV6-5	TGTGCCAGCAGTCCCTCTCGTCGGGATTGGGAGCAGTACTTC	CASSPSRRDWEQYF